This section outlines one T cell receptor (beta chain) sequence together with its context. The record originates from a study of blood T cell repertoires in COVID-19. The assay was immunoSEQ multiplex PCR, and TCRdb's table has in-frame clones only and misses some. The repertoire includes around 170,000 clones, approximately 80% of them detected once, and approximately 12% sits in the top ten. The CDR3 runs 15 residues. The V end was cut by 11 bases, the J end by 0 bases, with 19 bases between. Living in under 30 US areas, the participants were between roughly 18 and 90 years of age. Input material: PBMCs or T cells enriched from blood (not recorded which). The TCR sequence derives from a man over 45 who had recovered from COVID-19. The rearrangement uses TRBV23-1 and TRBJ1-1; no firm D call. TRBV23-1 is recorded as an ORF, its role being uncertain. The CDR3 DNA is TGCGCCGGAGCTGGATGGCATCCTCTGAACACTGAAGCTTTCTTT. Encoded protein: CAGAGWHPLNTEAFF.